The 21 T cell receptor beta chains in this list originate from one sample, sequenced in a study of shared clonotypes between healthy human individuals. Produced via immunoSEQ multiplex PCR; TCRdb's table is partial and in-frame only. This sample has around 2.1 million clones; just over 90% occur once, and the top ten carry 1.5% to 2%. Naive-designated CD8 cells lacked CD45RO, were positively enriched for CCR7, and omitted terminally differentiated effector memory CD45RA+ cells. Input material: naive CD8+ T cells from PBMCs. The receptors stem from a man between 18 and 35 years old in good health. Some clones in this sample may be carry-over from other donors' samples.

The chain has TRBV2 and TRBJ1-3; 9 bases match TRBD1. V shed 6 bases, J shed 6 bases, and the junction held 6 bases outside the gene matches. The CDR3 extends over 14 amino acids. Germline V gene lookup returns CDR1 SNHLY and CDR2 FYNNEI. In nucleotides, the CDR3 is TGTGCCAGCAGACCCCGGGACAGGGTAAACACCATATATTTT. Translation gives CASRPRDRVNTIYF.

This chain links TRBV6-4 with TRBJ1-5; no clear D. The length of the CDR3 is 17 residues. Germline V gene data show CDR1 as MRHNA and CDR2 as SNTAGT. V was trimmed by 6 bases and J by 5 bases, leaving 23 bases between them. In DNA, the CDR3 is TGTGCCAGCAGCATGGCCCTACACCCCCCTGCTTATCAGCCCCAGCATTTT. Its protein is CASSMALHPPAYQPQHF.

The genes are TRBV7-2 and TRBJ2-3, with 7 positions matching TRBD2. The CDR3 covers 15 residues. With 5 bases clipped from V and 4 bases from J, the junction kept 9 bases outside the gene matches. Germline CDR1 reads SGHTA; CDR2 reads FQGNSA. DNA of the CDR3: TGTGCCAGCAGCCCCCGGGCGGGAGTGGCAGATACGCAGTATTTT. Translating gives CASSPRAGVADTQYF.

V and J are TRBV2 and TRBJ2-1, with 8 bases identical to TRBD2. This CDR3 is built from 12 residues. The germline gives CDR1 SNHLY, CDR2 FYNNEI. The V and J ends lost 6 bases and 7 bases, in that order; junction bases with no gene match: 2. CDR3 loop: CASRGLENEQFF. In DNA form, the CDR3 reads TGTGCCAGCAGGGGACTAGAGAATGAGCAGTTCTTC.

The rearrangement uses TRBV4-1 and TRBJ2-7; 11 nucleotides agree with TRBD2. Losses at the gene ends were 4 bases for V and 2 bases for J; bases not matched to a gene: 4. The CDR3 spans 15 residues. The germline CDR1 and CDR2 sequences are MGHRA and YSYEKL. DNA of the CDR3: TGCGCCAGCAGCCGACTAGCGGGGTTACCCTACGAGCAGTACTTC. Residues: CASSRLAGLPYEQYF.

The chain is built from TRBV15 and TRBJ1-2; D gene unclear. The CDR3 totals 14 residues. Trimming stripped 0 bases from V and 5 bases from J, with 10 bases between. CDR1 and CDR2 (germline): LNHNV, YYDKDF (reference sequence). In DNA form, the CDR3 reads TGTGCCACCAGCAGAGAAACAGTAGATTATGGCTACACCTTC. Its translation is CATSRETVDYGYTF.

This rearrangement joins TRBV16 to TRBJ1-2, with 7 positions matching TRBD1. This CDR3 region has 14 residues. Losses at the gene ends were 6 bases for V and 0 bases for J; bases not matched to a gene: 4. Germline V gene sequence: CDR1 KGHSY, CDR2 FQNENV. This CDR3 is CASRQGQSNYGYTF. CDR3 nucleotides: TGTGCCAGCAGACAGGGACAGTCTAACTATGGCTACACCTTC.

This chain uses TRBV29-1 with TRBJ1-2, with TRBD1 as a possible D gene (6 bases). The germline V and J ends were trimmed by 7 bases and 8 bases, with 17 bases remaining between them. Looked up from germline, CDR1 is SQVTM and CDR2 is ANQGSEA. CDR3 length: 12 residues. CDR3 coding DNA: TGCAGCGCATGGGACAATCCCTACGGCTACACCTTC. It codes for CSAWDNPYGYTF.

The chain combines TRBV9 with TRBJ2-7, with D maybe TRBD2 (6 bases). Per germline, CDR1 SGDLS and CDR2 YYNGEE. Trimming cost V 0 bases and J 4 bases, with 11 bases left between them. This CDR3 region has 14 residues. The chain's CDR3 is CASSVGGTVYEQYF. For the CDR3, the DNA is TGTGCCAGCAGCGTAGGGGGGACTGTATACGAGCAGTACTTC.

The rearrangement joins TRBV7-7 to TRBJ2-5, with 13 positions matching TRBD2. The germline V gene has CDR1 SSHAT and CDR2 FNYEAQ (reference sequence). V lost 3 bases to trimming and J lost 5 bases; unmatched junction nucleotides: 18. The CDR3 loop spans 20 amino acids. CDR3 residues: CASSFFEVTSGRYSEETQYF. CDR3 in DNA: TGTGCCAGCAGCTTTTTTGAGGTGACTAGCGGGAGGTATAGCGAGGAGACCCAGTACTTC.

This clone was detected only once. This chain connects TRBV28 to TRBJ2-7; no definite D call. Between the trimmed V and J ends, which lost 1 base and 1 base, there was a span of 14 bases. The CDR3 length is 16 residues. Germline loops: CDR1 MDHEN, CDR2 SYDVKM. This chain's CDR3 is CASSLSDVHGSYEQYF. The CDR3 bases are TGTGCCAGCAGTTTATCCGACGTACACGGTTCCTACGAGCAGTACTTC. The variable domain in full, completed from reference TRBV28 and TRBJ2-7, reads DVKVTQSSRYLVKRTGEKVFLECVQDMDHENMFWYRQDPGLGLRLIYFSYDVKMKEKGDIPEGYSVSREKKERFSLILESASTNQTSMYLCASSLSDVHGSYEQYFGPGTRLTVT.

This chain links TRBV28 with TRBJ1-3; D is unclear. Germline values: CDR1 MDHEN, CDR2 SYDVKM. V gave up 1 base and J gave up 0 bases, with 13 bases separating them. CDR3 length: 17 residues. The CDR3 loop reads CASSLFDTLRSGNTIYF. CDR3 bases: TGTGCCAGCAGTTTATTTGATACCCTTCGCTCTGGAAACACCATATATTTT.

The chain recombines TRBV27 with TRBJ2-7, with 7 positions matching TRBD1. Germline V gene lookup returns CDR1 MNHEY and CDR2 SMNVEV (reference sequence). This CDR3 region has 14 residues. The V and J ends lost 6 bases and 5 bases, in that order; junction bases with no gene match: 10. Here the CDR3 DNA reads TGTGCCAGCAGGCGACAGGGTGTTGTCAACGAGCAGTACTTC. It encodes CASRRQGVVNEQYF.

In regard to this clone: The sample contains more than one DNA sequence encoding this CDR3. The chain carries TRBV27 and TRBJ2-2; D gene uncertain. CDR1 and CDR2 (germline): MNHEY, SMNVEV (reference sequence). This CDR3 spans 14 amino acids. V was pared by 0 bases and J by 1 base, with 3 bases between. The CDR3 region is CASSLSRNTGELFF. DNA of the CDR3: TGTGCCAGCAGTTTATCCCGGAACACCGGGGAGCTGTTTTTT.

The chain couples TRBV5-4 to TRBJ2-7; 7 bases align to TRBD1. CDR1 and CDR2 (germline): SGHNT, YYREEE (reference sequence). Trimming at V came to 4 bases and at J to 7 bases, leaving 11 bases not matched to a gene. CDR3 length: 14 amino acids. CDR3 nucleotide sequence: TGTGCCAGCAGCGCAAAGGGACAGTCTGTGGAGCAGTACTTC. Protein sequence: CASSAKGQSVEQYF. The complete variable domain, with remaining parts taken from reference TRBV5-4 and TRBJ2-7, reads ETGVTQSPTHLIKTRGQQVTLRCSSQSGHNTVSWYQQALGQGPQFIFQYYREEENGRGNFPPRFSGLQFPNYSSELNVNALELDDSALYLCASSAKGQSVEQYFGPGTRLTVT.

CDR3 residues: CASSQTGLAGDNEQFF. The CDR3 nucleotides read TGTGCCAGCAGCCAAACCGGACTAGCGGGTGACAATGAGCAGTTCTTC. This rearrangement joins TRBV11-2 to TRBJ2-1, with TRBD2 matching over 11 bases. Germline V gene sequence: CDR1 SGHAT, CDR2 FQNNGV. V shed 5 bases, J shed 5 bases, and the junction held 8 bases outside the gene matches. The CDR3 has 16 residues.

This chain uses TRBV27 with TRBJ2-7; D might be TRBD1 (5 bases). Germline V gene lookup returns CDR1 MNHEY and CDR2 SMNVEV (reference sequence). This CDR3 region has 16 residues. V was cut by 5 bases and J by 2 bases, with 19 bases left in between. CDR3 loop: CASSPNSQGVPYEQYF. The CDR3 region has the DNA TGTGCCAGCAGTCCGAACAGCCAGGGTGTTCCCTACGAGCAGTACTTC.

This rearrangement joins TRBV27 to TRBJ1-1; unclear D gene. Per germline, CDR1 MNHEY and CDR2 SMNVEV (reference sequence). V was cut by 7 bases and J by 0 bases, with 9 bases left in between. CDR3 length equals 13 residues. The CDR3 DNA reads as TGTGCCAGCAAAGGAACATTGAACACTGAAGCTTTCTTT. Amino acids: CASKGTLNTEAFF.

The genes are TRBV5-1 and TRBJ2-2; tentatively, D is TRBD1 or TRBD2 (6 bases each). V shed 2 bases and J shed 6 bases, with 11 bases lying between them. The length of the CDR3 is 14 residues. The germline V gene has CDR1 SGHRS and CDR2 YFSETQ. This CDR3 is CASSFEGGAGELFF. CDR3 coding DNA: TGCGCCAGCAGCTTCGAGGGGGGCGCCGGGGAGCTGTTTTTT.

The genes are TRBV7-9 and TRBJ2-7; 7 bases map to TRBD2. Germline CDR1 and CDR2: SEHNR and FQNEAQ (reference sequence). The CDR3 runs 16 residues. The trim removed 1 base at V and 2 bases at J, leaving 8 bases unmatched. CDR3 sequence: CASSLESAGVPYEQYF. For the CDR3, the DNA is TGTGCCAGCAGCTTAGAGAGTGCGGGAGTACCCTACGAGCAGTACTTC.

The table lists this clone with a count of one. This rearrangement joins TRBV7-9 to TRBJ2-7, with D hard to call. Trimming removed 5 bases at V and 6 bases at J, with 14 bases between. The germline gives CDR1 SEHNR, CDR2 FQNEAQ (reference sequence). The CDR3 covers 13 residues. The CDR3 DNA reads as TGTGCCAGCAGCCCCCCGAGTCAAGGCGAGCAGTACTTC. Protein: CASSPPSQGEQYF. Variable domain in full (rest from reference TRBV7-9 and TRBJ2-7): DTGVSQNPRHKITKRGQNVTFRCDPISEHNRLYWYRQTLGQGPEFLTYFQNEAQLEKSRLLSDRFSAERPKGSFSTLEIQRTEQGDSAMYLCASSPPSQGEQYFGPGTRLTVT.